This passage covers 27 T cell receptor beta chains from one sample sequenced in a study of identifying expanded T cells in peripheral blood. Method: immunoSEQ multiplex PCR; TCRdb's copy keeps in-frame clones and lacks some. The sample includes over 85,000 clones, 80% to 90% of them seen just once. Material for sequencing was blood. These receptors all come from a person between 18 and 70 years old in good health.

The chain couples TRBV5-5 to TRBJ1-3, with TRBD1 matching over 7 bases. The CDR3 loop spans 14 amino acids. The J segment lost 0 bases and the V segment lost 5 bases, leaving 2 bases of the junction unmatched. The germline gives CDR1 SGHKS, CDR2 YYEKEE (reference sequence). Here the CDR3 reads CASSWDSSGNTIYF. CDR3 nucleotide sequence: TGTGCCAGCAGTTGGGACAGCTCTGGAAACACCATATATTTT.

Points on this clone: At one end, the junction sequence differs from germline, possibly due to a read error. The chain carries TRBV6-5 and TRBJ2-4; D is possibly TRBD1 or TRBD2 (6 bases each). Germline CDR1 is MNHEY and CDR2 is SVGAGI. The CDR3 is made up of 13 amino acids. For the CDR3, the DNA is TGTGCCAGCAGTTACTCGAACGGGGGCAGACTAGACTTC. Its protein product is CASSYSNGGRLDF.

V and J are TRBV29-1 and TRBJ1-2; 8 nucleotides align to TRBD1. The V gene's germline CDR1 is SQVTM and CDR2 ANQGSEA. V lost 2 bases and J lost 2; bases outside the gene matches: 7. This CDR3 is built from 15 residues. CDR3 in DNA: TGCAGCGTTGAAAGCGGACAGGGCAGAAACTATGGCTACACCTTC. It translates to CSVESGQGRNYGYTF.

CDR3 residues: CASSSGQGFEKLFF. The CDR3 nucleotides are TGTGCCAGCAGCTCGGGACAGGGGTTTGAAAAACTGTTTTTT. V gene TRBV7-9 combines with J gene TRBJ1-4, with 10 bases lining up with TRBD1. Germline V lookup: CDR1 SEHNR, CDR2 FQNEAQ (reference sequence). V was clipped by 4 bases and J by 7 bases; unmatched bases: 3. The CDR3 loop spans 14 amino acids.

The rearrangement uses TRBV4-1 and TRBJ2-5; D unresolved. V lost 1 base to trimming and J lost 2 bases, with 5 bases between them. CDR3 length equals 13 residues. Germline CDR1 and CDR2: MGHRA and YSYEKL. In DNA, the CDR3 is TGCGCCAGCAGCCAAGTAGATCAAGAGACCCAGTACTTC. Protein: CASSQVDQETQYF.

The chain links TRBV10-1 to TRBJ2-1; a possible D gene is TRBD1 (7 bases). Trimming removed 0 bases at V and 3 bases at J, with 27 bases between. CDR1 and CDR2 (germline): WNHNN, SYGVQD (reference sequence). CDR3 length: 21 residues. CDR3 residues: CASSESRLRGAYLNLYNEQFF. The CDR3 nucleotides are TGCGCCAGCAGTGAGTCGAGACTCAGGGGGGCGTACCTCAACCTCTACAATGAGCAGTTCTTC.

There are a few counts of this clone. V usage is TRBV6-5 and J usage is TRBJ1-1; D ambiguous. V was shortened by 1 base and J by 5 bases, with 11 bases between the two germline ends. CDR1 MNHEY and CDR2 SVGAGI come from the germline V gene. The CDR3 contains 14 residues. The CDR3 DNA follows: TGTGCCAGCAGTTACTGGACGGGAGAGACTGAAGCTTTCTTT. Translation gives CASSYWTGETEAFF.

Here the CDR3 reads CSTRQGSYGYTF. The CDR3, as DNA: TGCAGCACCCGACAGGGGTCCTATGGCTACACCTTC. The V and J genes are TRBV29-1 and TRBJ1-2; 8 nucleotides align to TRBD1. The CDR3 has 12 amino acids. Germline CDR1 reads SQVTM; CDR2 reads ANQGSEA. V was pared by 8 bases and J by 4 bases, with 6 bases of the junction left unmatched.

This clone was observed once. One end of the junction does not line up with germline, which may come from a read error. The CDR3 DNA reads as TGCAGCGTGGAAGGGAGGACAAAGAGGTATGAGCAGTTCTTC. It specifies CSVEGRTKRYEQFF. This chain joins TRBV29-1 and TRBJ2-1; D perhaps matches TRBD2 (6 bases). There are 14 residues in the CDR3. Germline lookup yields CDR1 SQVTM and CDR2 ANQGSEA.

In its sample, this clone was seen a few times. This CDR3 is CASNVRGQPQHF. CDR3 nucleotide sequence: TGTGCCAGCAATGTGAGGGGTCAGCCCCAGCATTTT. The rearrangement links TRBV6-5 to TRBJ1-5, with D tentatively TRBD1 (5 bases). The CDR3 is 12 residues long. The germline CDR1 and CDR2 sequences are MNHEY and SVGAGI. The V gene lost 7 bases and the J gene lost 6 bases, with 10 bases spanning the gap.

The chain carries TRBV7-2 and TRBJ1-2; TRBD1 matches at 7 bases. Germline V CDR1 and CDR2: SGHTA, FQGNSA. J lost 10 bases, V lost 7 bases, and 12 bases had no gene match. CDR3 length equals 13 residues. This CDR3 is CASIPGPQGPYTF. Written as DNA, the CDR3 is TGTGCCAGCATCCCGGGACCACAGGGGCCCTACACCTTC.

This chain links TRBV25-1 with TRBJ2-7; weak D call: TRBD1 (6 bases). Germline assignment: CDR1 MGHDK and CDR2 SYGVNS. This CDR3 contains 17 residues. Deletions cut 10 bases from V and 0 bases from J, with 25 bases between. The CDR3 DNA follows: TGTGCCACAAGAGGGGAGTCCCGGACAGACATCTCCTACGAGCAGTACTTC. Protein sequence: CATRGESRTDISYEQYF.

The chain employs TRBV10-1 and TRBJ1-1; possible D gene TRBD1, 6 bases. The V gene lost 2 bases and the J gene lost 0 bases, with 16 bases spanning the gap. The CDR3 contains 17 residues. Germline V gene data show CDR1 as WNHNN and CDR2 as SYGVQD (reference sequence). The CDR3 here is CASSEGQTRLMNTEAFF. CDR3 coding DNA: TGCGCCAGCAGTGAGGGACAGACAAGGCTAATGAACACTGAAGCTTTCTTT.

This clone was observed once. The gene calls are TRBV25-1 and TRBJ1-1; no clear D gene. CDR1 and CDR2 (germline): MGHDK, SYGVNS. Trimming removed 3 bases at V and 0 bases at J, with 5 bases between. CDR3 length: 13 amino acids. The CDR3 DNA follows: TGTGCCAGCAGTGAGATGGTGAACACTGAAGCTTTCTTT. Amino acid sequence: CASSEMVNTEAFF. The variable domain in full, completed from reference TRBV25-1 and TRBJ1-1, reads EADIYQTPRYLVIGTGKKITLECSQTMGHDKMYWYQQDPGMELHLIHYSYGVNSTEKGDLSSESTVSRIRTEHFPLTLESARPSHTSQYLCASSEMVNTEAFFGQGTRLTVV.

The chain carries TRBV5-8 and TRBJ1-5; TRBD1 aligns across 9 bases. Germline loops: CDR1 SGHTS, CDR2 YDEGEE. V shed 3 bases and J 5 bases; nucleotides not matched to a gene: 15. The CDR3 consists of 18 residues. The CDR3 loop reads CASSYTDADRGGYQPQHF. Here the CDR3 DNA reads TGTGCCAGCAGCTATACAGATGCGGACAGGGGAGGATATCAGCCCCAGCATTTT.

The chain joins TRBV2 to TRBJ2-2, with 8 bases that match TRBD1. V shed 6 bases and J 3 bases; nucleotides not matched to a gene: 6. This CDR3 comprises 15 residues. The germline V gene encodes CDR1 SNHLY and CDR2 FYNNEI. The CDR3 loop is CASSDRGRYTGELFF. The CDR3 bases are TGTGCCAGCAGCGACAGGGGAAGGTACACCGGGGAGCTGTTTTTT. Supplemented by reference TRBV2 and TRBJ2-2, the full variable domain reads EPEVTQTPSHQVTQMGQEVILRCVPISNHLYFYWYRQILGQKVEFLVSFYNNEISEKSEIFDDQFSVERPDGSNFTLKIRSTKLEDSAMYFCASSDRGRYTGELFFGEGSRLTVL.

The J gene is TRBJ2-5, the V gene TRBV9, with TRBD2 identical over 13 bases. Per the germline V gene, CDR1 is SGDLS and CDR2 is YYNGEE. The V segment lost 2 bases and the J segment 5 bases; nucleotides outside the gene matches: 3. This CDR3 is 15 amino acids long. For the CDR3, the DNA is TGTGCCAGCAGCGTTGGGACTAGCGGGGTGGAGACCCAGTACTTC. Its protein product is CASSVGTSGVETQYF. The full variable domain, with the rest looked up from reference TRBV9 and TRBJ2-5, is DSGVTQTPKHLITATGQRVTLRCSPRSGDLSVYWYQQSLDQGLQFLIQYYNGEERAKGNILERFSAQQFPDLHSELNLSSLELGDSALYFCASSVGTSGVETQYFGPGTRLLVL.

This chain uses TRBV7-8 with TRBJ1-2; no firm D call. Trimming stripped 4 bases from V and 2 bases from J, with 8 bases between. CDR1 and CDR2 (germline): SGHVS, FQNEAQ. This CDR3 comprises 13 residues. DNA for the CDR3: TGTGCCAGCAGCTCGGATTTAAACTATGGCTACACCTTC. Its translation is CASSSDLNYGYTF.

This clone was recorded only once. In DNA form, the CDR3 reads TGTGCCAGCAGGCATGGACCGCCCACAGATACGCAGTATTTT. Amino acids: CASRHGPPTDTQYF. The J gene is TRBJ2-3, the V gene TRBV5-6; D ambiguous. Trimming removed 5 bases at V and 2 bases at J, with 12 bases between. Germline assignment: CDR1 SGHDT and CDR2 YYEEEE. The length of the CDR3 is 14 residues.

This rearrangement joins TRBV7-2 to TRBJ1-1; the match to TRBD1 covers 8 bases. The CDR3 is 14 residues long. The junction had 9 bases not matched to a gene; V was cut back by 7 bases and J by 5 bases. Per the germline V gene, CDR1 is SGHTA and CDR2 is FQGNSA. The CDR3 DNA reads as TGTGCCAGCAATTCCGGACAGGGAAGTACTGAAGCTTTCTTT. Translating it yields CASNSGQGSTEAFF.

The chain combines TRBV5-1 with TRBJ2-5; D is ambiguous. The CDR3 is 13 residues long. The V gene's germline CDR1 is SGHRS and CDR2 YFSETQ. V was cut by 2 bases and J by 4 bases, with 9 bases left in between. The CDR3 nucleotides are TGCGCCAGCAGCTTCAGTTTCACAGAGACCCAGTACTTC. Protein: CASSFSFTETQYF.

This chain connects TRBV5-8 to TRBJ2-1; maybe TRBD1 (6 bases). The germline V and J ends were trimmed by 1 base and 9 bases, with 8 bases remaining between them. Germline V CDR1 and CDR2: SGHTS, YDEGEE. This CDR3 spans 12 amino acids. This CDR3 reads CASSLLGGEQFF. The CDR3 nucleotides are TGTGCCAGCAGCTTGTTAGGGGGTGAGCAGTTCTTC.

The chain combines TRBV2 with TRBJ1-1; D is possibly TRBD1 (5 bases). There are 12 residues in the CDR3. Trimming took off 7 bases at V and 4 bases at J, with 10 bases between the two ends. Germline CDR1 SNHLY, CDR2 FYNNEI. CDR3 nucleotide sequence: TGTGCCAGCACCCAGGGTACCACTGAAGCTTTCTTT. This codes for CASTQGTTEAFF.

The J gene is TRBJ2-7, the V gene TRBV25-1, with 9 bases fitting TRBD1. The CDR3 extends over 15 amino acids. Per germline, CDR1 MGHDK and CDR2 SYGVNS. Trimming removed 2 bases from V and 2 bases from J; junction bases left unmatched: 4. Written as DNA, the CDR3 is TGTGCCAGCAGTGAAAACAGGGACAGGGCCTACGAGCAGTACTTC. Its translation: CASSENRDRAYEQYF.

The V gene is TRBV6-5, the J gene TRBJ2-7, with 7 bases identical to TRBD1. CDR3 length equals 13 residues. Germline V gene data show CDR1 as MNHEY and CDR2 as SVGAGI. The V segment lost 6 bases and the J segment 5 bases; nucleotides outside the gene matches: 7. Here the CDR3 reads CASRTTGFNEQYF. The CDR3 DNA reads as TGTGCCAGCAGAACGACAGGGTTTAACGAGCAGTACTTC.

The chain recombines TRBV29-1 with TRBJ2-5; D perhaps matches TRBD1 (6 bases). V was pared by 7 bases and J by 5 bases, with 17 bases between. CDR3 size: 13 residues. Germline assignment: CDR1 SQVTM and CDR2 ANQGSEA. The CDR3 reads CSGQQGPLETQYF. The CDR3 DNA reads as TGCAGCGGGCAACAGGGCCCCCTCGAGACCCAGTACTTC.

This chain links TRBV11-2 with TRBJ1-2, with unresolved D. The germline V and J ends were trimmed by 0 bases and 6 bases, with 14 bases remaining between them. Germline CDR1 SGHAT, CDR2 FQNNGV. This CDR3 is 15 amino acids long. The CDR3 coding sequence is TGTGCCAGCAGCTTAGAAAGGGAAAGGGCTCATGGCTACACCTTC. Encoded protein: CASSLERERAHGYTF.